A single sample gave rise to the 22 T cell receptor beta chains below, sequenced in a study of cytomegalovirus exposure and HLA in healthy donors (dated by TCRdb to the late 2010s). The library was prepared using the immunoSEQ multiplex PCR assay. A mixture of 60 forward primers for TCR Vbeta segments and 13 reverse primers for TCR Jbeta segments was used in the multiplex PCR. The immuneACCESS repertoire file appears here via TCRdb, limited to in-frame rearrangements. These files lack a portion of the clones; in checked studies, under half of the deficit traces to unresolved V genes, and the cause of the others is not known. This sample holds approximately 190,000 clones; 75% to 90% were observed only once. The ten largest make up around 1.2% of the sample. Sequencing used PBMCs. The receptors were sampled from a man aged 30 to 45 in good health and CMV-seronegative.

The chain couples TRBV29-1 to TRBJ2-1; possibly TRBD2 for D (5 bases). V was shortened by 6 bases and J by 7 bases, with 13 bases between the two germline ends. Per the germline V gene, CDR1 is SQVTM and CDR2 is ANQGSEA. This CDR3 has 12 residues. CDR3 in DNA: TGCAGCGTAACAAGGTCGGGGAATGAGCAGTTCTTC. It codes for CSVTRSGNEQFF.

The V call is TRBV19, the J call TRBJ1-1; 7 bases map to TRBD1. Looked up from germline, CDR1 is LNHDA and CDR2 is SQIVND (reference sequence). The CDR3 length is 14 residues. Germline trimming cut 7 bases from V and 6 bases from J; bases unmatched to any gene: 11. CDR3 residues: CASTLDRKVAEAFF. The CDR3 DNA is TGTGCCAGTACCCTGGACAGGAAGGTGGCTGAAGCTTTCTTT.

Only one count was recorded for this clone. The genes are TRBV6-5 and TRBJ1-5; no reliable D call. The V end was cut by 10 bases, the J end by 4 bases, with 14 bases between. Germline CDR1 reads MNHEY; CDR2 reads SVGAGI. This CDR3 is 13 amino acids long. The CDR3 is CAINQWANQPQHF. CDR3 sequence (DNA): TGTGCCATCAATCAGTGGGCAAATCAGCCCCAGCATTTT.

The chain carries TRBV6-5 and TRBJ2-7, with D possibly being TRBD2 (5 bases). The germline gives CDR1 MNHEY, CDR2 SVGAGI. This CDR3 has 16 residues. V gave up 0 bases and J gave up 3 bases, with 15 bases separating them. The CDR3 reads CASSYSSSGGYYEQYF. The CDR3 DNA follows: TGTGCCAGCAGTTACTCGTCCAGCGGTGGGTACTACGAGCAGTACTTC.

Turning to this clone: Compared with germline, one end of the junction differs, possibly owing to a read error. The V call is TRBV7-9, the J call TRBJ2-1, with 8 nucleotides matching TRBD1. The CDR3 runs 15 residues. The V gene's germline CDR1 is SEHNR and CDR2 FQNEAQ (reference sequence). Written as DNA, the CDR3 is TGTTCCAGCAGCCCAGACAGGGGCCGCCCCAATGAGCAGTTCTTC. This translates into CSSSPDRGRPNEQFF. Looking up the rest from reference TRBV7-9 and TRBJ2-1 gives the full variable domain: DTGVSQNPRHKITKRGQNVTFRCDPISEHNRLYWYRQTLGQGPEFLTYFQNEAQLEKSRLLSDRFSAERPKGSFSTLEIQRTEQGDSAMYLCSSSPDRGRPNEQFFGPGTRLTVL.

The chain is built from TRBV29-1 and TRBJ2-1, with 12 bases identical to TRBD2. Germline V gene lookup returns CDR1 SQVTM and CDR2 ANQGSEA. The CDR3 is 18 amino acids. V lost 5 bases to trimming and J lost 9 bases; unmatched junction nucleotides: 20. CDR3 DNA: TGCAGCGTTTTACTCTGGGACCTAACTAGCGGGGGGCGGGGTGAGCAGTTCTTC. Its translation is CSVLLWDLTSGGRGEQFF.

This chain connects TRBV5-1 to TRBJ1-2; perhaps TRBD1 as D (6 bases). The CDR3 extends over 14 amino acids. The germline CDR1 and CDR2 sequences are SGHRS and YFSETQ. V lost 1 base to trimming and J lost 4 bases, with 11 bases between them. The CDR3 region is CASSLTGTSYGYTF. DNA for the CDR3: TGCGCCAGCAGCTTGACCGGGACAAGCTATGGCTACACCTTC.

CDR3 in amino acids: CASSLSASVNEQFF. CDR3 nucleotides: TGTGCCAGCAGCTTAAGCGCATCCGTCAATGAGCAGTTCTTC. The J gene is TRBJ2-1, the V gene TRBV7-2; the D is unclear. Germline loops: CDR1 SGHTA, CDR2 FQGNSA. The CDR3 runs to 14 residues. Trimming took 2 bases from V and 6 from J, leaving 11 bases between them.

This clone was detected a few times. The gene calls are TRBV29-1 and TRBJ1-1; D is unclear. There are 15 residues in the CDR3. Germline CDR1 SQVTM, CDR2 ANQGSEA. Trimming removed 0 bases from V and 1 base from J, with 12 bases in between. The CDR3 DNA reads as TGCAGCGTTGAAGATCAACAAACCACGAACACTGAAGCTTTCTTT. Translating gives CSVEDQQTTNTEAFF.

The chain is built from TRBV5-6 and TRBJ2-7; 8 bases are shared with TRBD1. J was trimmed by 2 bases and V by 6 bases; bases with no gene match: 10. The CDR3 has 15 amino acids. Germline CDR1 SGHDT, CDR2 YYEEEE. In nucleotides, the CDR3 is TGTGCCAGCAACCTGAAGCCACAGGGGGCCTACGAGCAGTACTTC. This gives the protein CASNLKPQGAYEQYF. Variable domain in full (rest from reference TRBV5-6 and TRBJ2-7): DAGVTQSPTHLIKTRGQQVTLRCSPKSGHDTVSWYQQALGQGPQFIFQYYEEEERQRGNFPDRFSGHQFPNYSSELNVNALLLGDSALYLCASNLKPQGAYEQYFGPGTRLTVT.

The chain combines TRBV6-5 with TRBJ1-5; 9 positions agree with TRBD1. Germline values: CDR1 MNHEY, CDR2 SVGAGI. V dropped 6 bases and J dropped 6; count of bases not matched to a gene: 3. The CDR3 spans 13 residues. CDR3 sequence (DNA): TGTGCCAGCAGGGGACAGGGTCGTCAGCCCCAGCATTTT. Encoded protein: CASRGQGRQPQHF.

The chain recombines TRBV27 with TRBJ2-6; TRBD1 matches 8 bases. The V gene's germline CDR1 is MNHEY and CDR2 SMNVEV (reference sequence). V lost 5 bases and J lost 9; bases outside the gene matches: 6. CDR3 size: 14 residues. In nucleotides, the CDR3 is TGTGCCAGCAGTCGGGGGACAGGAGTCAACGTCCTGACTTTC. It codes for CASSRGTGVNVLTF.

The V and J genes are TRBV19 and TRBJ1-1; TRBD1 is a possible D gene (5 bases). This CDR3 is built from 14 residues. The V gene's germline CDR1 is LNHDA and CDR2 SQIVND (reference sequence). Trimming stripped 4 bases from V and 3 bases from J, with 12 bases between. CDR3 nucleotides: TGTGCCAGTAGTACACAAGGGGCGTACACTGAAGCTTTCTTT. It codes for CASSTQGAYTEAFF. The entire variable domain, with the rest obtained from reference TRBV19 and TRBJ1-1, is as follows: DGGITQSPKYLFRKEGQNVTLSCEQNLNHDAMYWYRQDPGQGLRLIYYSQIVNDFQKGDIAEGYSVSREKKESFPLTVTSAQKNPTAFYLCASSTQGAYTEAFFGQGTRLTVV.

There are a few counts of this clone. The chain carries TRBV11-2 and TRBJ1-3, with no clear D. The CDR3 runs to 14 residues. The germline V gene has CDR1 SGHAT and CDR2 FQNNGV. The V end lost 0 bases, the J end lost 4 bases, and 7 bases lay between the germline ends. This CDR3 reads CASSLEREGNTIYF. The CDR3 DNA is TGTGCCAGCAGCTTAGAACGGGAAGGAAACACCATATATTTT.

J is TRBJ2-1 and V is TRBV7-8; the D gene is possibly TRBD1 (6 bases). Trimming cost V 7 bases and J 4 bases, with 17 bases left between them. The CDR3 runs 15 residues. Germline CDR1 SGHVS, CDR2 FQNEAQ. CDR3 protein: CASILTGPRYNEQFF. DNA for the CDR3: TGTGCCAGCATTCTCACAGGGCCGAGGTACAATGAGCAGTTCTTC.

The J gene is TRBJ2-7, the V gene TRBV6-6, with D hard to call. This CDR3 region has 11 residues. V was pared by 6 bases and J by 3 bases, with 6 bases between. The germline CDR1 and CDR2 sequences are MNHNY and SVGAGI (reference sequence). CDR3 loop: CASSYNYEQYF. CDR3 in DNA: TGTGCCAGCAGCTATAACTACGAGCAGTACTTC.

This rearrangement joins TRBV28 to TRBJ1-1; TRBD1 is a possible D gene (6 bases). Germline loops: CDR1 MDHEN, CDR2 SYDVKM. Between the trimmed V and J ends, which lost 9 bases and 0 bases, there was a span of 11 bases. The CDR3 is 13 residues long. CDR3 loop: CASRTDLNTEAFF. The DNA of the CDR3 is TGTGCCAGTAGGACAGACTTGAACACTGAAGCTTTCTTT.

V gene TRBV7-6 combines with J gene TRBJ1-2; 8 bases are a match to TRBD1. Losses at the gene ends were 2 bases for V and 4 bases for J; bases not matched to a gene: 18. The CDR3 sequence is 19 residues long. Germline V CDR1 and CDR2: SGHVS, FNYEAQ. CDR3 protein: CASSLRFLGGQGIGYGYTF. DNA of the CDR3: TGTGCCAGCAGCTTAAGGTTCCTCGGAGGACAGGGAATTGGCTATGGCTACACCTTC.

In its sample, this clone was seen a few times. The chain is built from TRBV6-1 and TRBJ1-2; 8 nucleotides match TRBD1. With 6 bases clipped from V and 4 bases from J, the junction kept 10 bases outside the gene matches. This CDR3 has 15 amino acids. The germline V gene encodes CDR1 MNHNS and CDR2 SASEGT. CDR3 bases: TGTGCCAGCAGGATGGACAGGGAGCCCCTCTATGGCTACACCTTC. As protein: CASRMDREPLYGYTF.

This clone was recorded once. The V gene is TRBV2, the J gene TRBJ2-1; TRBD1 aligns across 8 bases. Trimming removed 11 bases from V and 0 bases from J; junction bases left unmatched: 3. This CDR3 is 13 amino acids long. Germline lookup yields CDR1 SNHLY and CDR2 FYNNEI. CDR3 nucleotide sequence: TGTGCCGGAACAGGGGGCTCCTACAATGAGCAGTTCTTC. This codes for CAGTGGSYNEQFF.

This sequence joins TRBV18 and TRBJ1-5, with D perhaps TRBD1 (6 bases). The length of the CDR3 is 15 residues. V lost 2 bases, J lost 7 bases, and 15 bases lay in between. Germline CDR1 KGHSH, CDR2 LQKENI. CDR3 sequence reads: CASSPGQSVRQPQHF. CDR3 DNA sequence: TGTGCCAGCTCACCAGGACAGAGCGTTCGGCAGCCCCAGCATTTT.

The rearrangement joins TRBV28 to TRBJ2-2; unclear D gene. In germline, CDR1 is MDHEN, CDR2 SYDVKM. The CDR3 loop spans 15 amino acids. V lost 3 bases to trimming and J lost 5 bases, with 13 bases between them. CDR3: CASSFVLPKTGELFF. CDR3 DNA: TGTGCCAGCAGTTTTGTACTACCAAAGACCGGGGAGCTGTTTTTT.